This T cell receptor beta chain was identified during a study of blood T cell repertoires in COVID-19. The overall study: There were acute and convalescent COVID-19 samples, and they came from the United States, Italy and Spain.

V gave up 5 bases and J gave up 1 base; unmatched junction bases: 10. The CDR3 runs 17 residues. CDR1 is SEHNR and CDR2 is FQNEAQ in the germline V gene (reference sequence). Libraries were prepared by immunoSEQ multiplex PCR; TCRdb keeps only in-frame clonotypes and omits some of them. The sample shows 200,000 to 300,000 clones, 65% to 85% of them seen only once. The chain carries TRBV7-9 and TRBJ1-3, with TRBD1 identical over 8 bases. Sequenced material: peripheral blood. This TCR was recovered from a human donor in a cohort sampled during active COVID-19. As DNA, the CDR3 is TGTGCCAGCAGCCTCCCCAACAGGGGGGAATCTGGAAACACCATATATTTT. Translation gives CASSLPNRGESGNTIYF.